Shown below are 20 T cell receptor beta chains from a single sample sequenced in a study of cytomegalovirus exposure and HLA in healthy donors (dated 2017 in TCRdb). Library construction relied on the immunoSEQ multiplex PCR assay. A mixture of 60 forward primers for TCR Vbeta segments and 13 reverse primers for TCR Jbeta segments was used in the multiplex PCR. TCRdb carries this immuneACCESS record with in-frame sequences only. Its versions omit some clonotypes, under half of them owing to an unresolved V gene in the studies checked, with the rest unexplained. The sample table contains 90,000 to 140,000 clones; only one count was recorded for 60% to 80% of them. The top ten constitute over 6.5% of the sample. Source material: PBMCs. Receptor source: a woman between 40 and 55 years old in good health and CMV-seropositive.

The chain joins TRBV7-9 to TRBJ2-3; 8 bases agree with TRBD1. The CDR3 has 13 amino acids. J lost 7 bases, V lost 1 base, and 1 base had no gene match. The V gene's germline CDR1 is SEHNR and CDR2 FQNEAQ (reference sequence). The CDR3 loop reads CASSLGDRYTQYF. The CDR3 coding sequence is TGTGCCAGCAGCTTAGGGGACAGGTATACGCAGTATTTT.

This sequence joins TRBV2 and TRBJ1-4; D remains unclear. There are 14 residues in the CDR3. Trimming removed 3 bases at V and 2 bases at J, with 7 bases between. Germline V CDR1 and CDR2: SNHLY, FYNNEI. The CDR3 reads CASSDRETNEKLFF. The CDR3 nucleotides read TGTGCCAGCAGTGATAGGGAGACTAATGAAAAACTGTTTTTT.

The gene calls are TRBV6-1 and TRBJ2-2, with a tentative D call TRBD1 (5 bases). In germline, CDR1 is MNHNS, CDR2 SASEGT. V lost 8 bases, J lost 0 bases, and 10 bases lay in between. CDR3 length: 14 residues. The CDR3 coding sequence is TGTGCCAGCCACCGGACAACGAACACCGGGGAGCTGTTTTTT. Its translation: CASHRTTNTGELFF.

The CDR3 region is CASSSLAGADTQYF. DNA of the CDR3: TGTGCCAGCAGCTCGCTAGCGGGAGCAGATACGCAGTATTTT. V is TRBV5-5 and J is TRBJ2-3; 10 nucleotides line up with TRBD2. Germline CDR1 SGHKS, CDR2 YYEKEE (reference sequence). The CDR3 sequence is 14 residues long. Losses at the gene ends were 3 bases for V and 4 bases for J; bases not matched to a gene: 2. The complete variable domain, with remaining parts taken from reference TRBV5-5 and TRBJ2-3, reads DAGVTQSPTHLIKTRGQQVTLRCSPISGHKSVSWYQQVLGQGPQFIFQYYEKEERGRGNFPDRFSARQFPNYSSELNVNALLLGDSALYLCASSSLAGADTQYFGPGTRLTVL.

The chain links TRBV27 to TRBJ1-2; TRBD1 aligns across 7 bases. Germline values: CDR1 MNHEY, CDR2 SMNVEV (reference sequence). The CDR3 totals 13 residues. With V trimmed by 6 bases and J by 2 bases, 3 bases remained unmatched. CDR3 nucleotide sequence: TGTGCCAGCAGCCCCAGGGGGAACTATGGCTACACCTTC. Its translation: CASSPRGNYGYTF.

The chain couples TRBV27 to TRBJ1-2; weak D call: TRBD1 (5 bases). The CDR3 is 16 amino acids. V lost 6 bases to trimming and J lost 1 base, with 18 bases between them. CDR1 MNHEY and CDR2 SMNVEV come from the germline V gene (reference sequence). The CDR3 DNA reads TGTGCCAGCAGCCCCTCGGCAGGGCCCTATAACTATGGCTACACCTTC. It is translated as CASSPSAGPYNYGYTF.

This clone was picked up a small number of times. The chain uses TRBV6-1 and TRBJ2-5; D remains ambiguous. The V and J ends lost 7 bases and 2 bases respectively, with 14 bases between them. The CDR3 is made up of 14 amino acids. From germline, CDR1 is MNHNS and CDR2 SASEGT. CDR3 DNA sequence: TGTGCCAGCACTTTTTCCCTTTCTCAAGAGACCCAGTACTTC. It codes for CASTFSLSQETQYF.

V gene TRBV11-3 combines with J gene TRBJ1-2, with D possibly matching TRBD1 (5 bases). The CDR3 is 13 residues long. In germline, CDR1 is SGHNT, CDR2 YENEEA. Deletions cut 3 bases from V and 7 bases from J, with 12 bases between. This chain's CDR3 is CASSLADSAGYTF. CDR3 in DNA: TGTGCCAGCAGCTTGGCCGACAGTGCTGGCTACACCTTC.

V is TRBV9 and J is TRBJ2-7, with 8 bases aligning to TRBD2. Germline V gene lookup returns CDR1 SGDLS and CDR2 YYNGEE. Trimming took 4 bases from V and 5 from J; bases not matched to a gene: 11. The CDR3 runs to 15 residues. CDR3 DNA: TGTGCCAGCAGCCCTAGGACCGGACTAGCCCACGAGCAGTACTTC. As protein: CASSPRTGLAHEQYF.

This rearrangement joins TRBV6-1 to TRBJ1-2; maybe TRBD1 (6 bases). The CDR3 is made up of 15 amino acids. Germline V CDR1 and CDR2: MNHNS, SASEGT. Trimming took off 7 bases at V and 5 bases at J, with 20 bases between the two ends. This CDR3 is CASIQGTLRSYGYTF. The CDR3 DNA follows: TGTGCCAGCATACAGGGCACCCTCAGGTCGTATGGCTACACCTTC.

This chain uses TRBV7-9 with TRBJ1-6, with TRBD1 matching over 8 bases. V shed 5 bases and J 9 bases; nucleotides not matched to a gene: 9. CDR3 length: 15 residues. Germline loops: CDR1 SEHNR, CDR2 FQNEAQ (reference sequence). The CDR3 loop is CASSIYQGAGSPLHF. In DNA, the CDR3 is TGTGCCAGCAGCATATATCAGGGGGCTGGTTCACCCCTCCACTTT.

In its sample, this clone was seen once. The chain uses TRBV11-3 and TRBJ2-7; D perhaps matches TRBD2 (5 bases). The CDR3 is 12 residues long. Germline CDR1 and CDR2: SGHNT and YENEEA. Trimming removed 0 bases at V and 7 bases at J, with 7 bases between. CDR3 amino acids: CASSLEGGEQYF. In nucleotides, the CDR3 is TGTGCCAGCAGCTTAGAAGGCGGGGAGCAGTACTTC.

V is TRBV11-2 and J is TRBJ1-1; 8 nucleotides match TRBD1. Per germline, CDR1 SGHAT and CDR2 FQNNGV. This CDR3 has 16 amino acids. Losses at the gene ends were 5 bases for V and 1 base for J; bases not matched to a gene: 9. As DNA, the CDR3 is TGTGCCAGCAGCCCGTGGGGGACAGGAGAGAACACTGAAGCTTTCTTT. Translating it yields CASSPWGTGENTEAFF.

This chain joins TRBV7-9 and TRBJ2-1; D perhaps matches TRBD2 (8 bases). Germline V CDR1 and CDR2: SEHNR, FQNEAQ (reference sequence). The ends were cut back, 5 bases at V and 1 base at J, with 18 bases in the middle. The CDR3 has 17 residues. CDR3 sequence reads: CASSPGGAGVSYNEQFF. CDR3 DNA sequence: TGTGCCAGCAGCCCAGGGGGAGCGGGGGTGTCCTACAATGAGCAGTTCTTC.

The genes are TRBV30 and TRBJ1-2, with no clear D. The CDR3 contains 16 residues. Germline-derived CDR1 and CDR2 are GTSNPN and SVGIG (reference sequence). V lost 0 bases, J lost 0 bases, and 14 bases lay in between. The CDR3 spells CAWSVTLRLPNYGYTF. The CDR3 nucleotides read TGTGCCTGGAGTGTAACTCTGCGCCTTCCTAACTATGGCTACACCTTC.

This sequence joins TRBV7-9 and TRBJ2-1, with D possibly TRBD1 on 6 matching bases. Germline CDR1 and CDR2: SEHNR and FQNEAQ (reference sequence). With 2 bases removed from V and 0 bases from J, the gap between germline ends came to 14 bases. The CDR3 contains 17 residues. The CDR3 region is CASSLSPGRGSYNEQFF. In DNA form, the CDR3 reads TGTGCCAGCAGCTTATCGCCAGGCAGGGGCTCCTACAATGAGCAGTTCTTC.

The V call is TRBV7-8, the J call TRBJ1-4; unclear D gene. In germline, CDR1 is SGHVS, CDR2 FQNEAQ. CDR3 length equals 16 residues. Between the trimmed V and J ends, which lost 2 bases and 0 bases, there was a span of 10 bases. CDR3 loop: CASSLRRLATNEKLFF. CDR3 coding DNA: TGTGCCAGCAGCTTAAGGAGATTGGCAACTAATGAAAAACTGTTTTTT. Full variable domain (remainder filled in from reference TRBV7-8 and TRBJ1-4): GAGVSQSPRYKVAKRGQDVALRCDPISGHVSLFWYQQALGQGPEFLTYFQNEAQLDKSGLPSDRFFAERPEGSVSTLKIQRTQQEDSAVYLCASSLRRLATNEKLFFGSGTQLSVL.

As regards this clone: The sample has other DNA sequences that encode this CDR3 too. The CDR3 DNA sequence: TGTGCCAGTAGTATACGGGGGGGAGAGACCCAGTACTTC. As protein: CASSIRGGETQYF. The chain is built from TRBV19 and TRBJ2-5, with TRBD2 identical over 8 bases. V dropped 2 bases and J dropped 4; count of bases not matched to a gene: 0. The CDR3 loop spans 13 amino acids. CDR1 is LNHDA and CDR2 is SQIVND in the germline V gene (reference sequence).

This clone was counted a few times. This rearrangement joins TRBV11-2 to TRBJ1-2, with 7 positions matching TRBD1. CDR1 SGHAT and CDR2 FQNNGV come from the germline V gene. The length of the CDR3 is 13 residues. V lost 5 bases, J lost 6 bases, and 6 bases stayed unmatched. CDR3 in amino acids: CASSDDRVHGYTF. The CDR3 coding sequence is TGTGCCAGCAGCGACGACAGGGTCCATGGCTACACCTTC.

As DNA, the CDR3 is TGTGCCAGCAGTTACTCCCGGGAGGGCCCCAATGAGCAGTTCTTC. Translated, it gives CASSYSREGPNEQFF. The rearrangement uses TRBV6-5 and TRBJ2-1; 8 positions match TRBD2. CDR3 size: 15 residues. Germline-derived CDR1 and CDR2 are MNHEY and SVGAGI. With V trimmed by 0 bases and J by 6 bases, 4 bases remained unmatched.